The 24 T cell receptor beta chains presented below share a single source sample, sequenced in a study of cytomegalovirus exposure and HLA in healthy donors. PCR was performed using 60 Vbeta and 13 Jbeta primers. The table came from immunoSEQ multiplex PCR; TCRdb's copy has only in-frame clones and leaves some out. This sample's clone table lists tens of thousands of clones. The sequenced material came from PBMCs. These TCRs come from a man aged 25-45 years in good health and CMV-seropositive.

The rearrangement uses TRBV10-1 and TRBJ2-1, with TRBD1 as a possible D gene (5 bases). Trimming removed 5 bases from V and 4 bases from J, with 9 bases in between. The CDR3 length is 13 residues. Germline V gene sequence: CDR1 WNHNN, CDR2 SYGVQD (reference sequence). Written as DNA, the CDR3 is TGCGCCAGCAGTTCGGACATATACAATGAGCAGTTCTTC. This encodes CASSSDIYNEQFF.

This rearrangement joins TRBV5-1 to TRBJ2-6; no clear D gene. Germline V gene data show CDR1 as SGHRS and CDR2 as YFSETQ. Trimming cost V 4 bases and J 0 bases, with 8 bases left between them. The CDR3 contains 15 residues. CDR3 in amino acids: CASSAASSGANVLTF. The CDR3 DNA reads as TGCGCCAGCAGCGCAGCTAGCTCTGGGGCCAACGTCCTGACTTTC.

The rearrangement joins TRBV9 to TRBJ1-1, with no clear D. Trimming took 0 bases from V and 1 from J, leaving 7 bases between them. Germline V lookup: CDR1 SGDLS, CDR2 YYNGEE. The CDR3 totals 14 residues. The CDR3 nucleotides read TGTGCCAGCAGCGTAGGCCGCGCGAACACTGAAGCTTTCTTT. This translates into CASSVGRANTEAFF. Full variable domain (missing parts from reference TRBV9 and TRBJ1-1): DSGVTQTPKHLITATGQRVTLRCSPRSGDLSVYWYQQSLDQGLQFLIQYYNGEERAKGNILERFSAQQFPDLHSELNLSSLELGDSALYFCASSVGRANTEAFFGQGTRLTVV.

Points on this clone: An end of the junction does not agree with germline; a read error may underlie this. The chain is built from TRBV5-1 and TRBJ1-1; D is ambiguous. Per the germline V gene, CDR1 is SGHRS and CDR2 is YFSETQ. The CDR3 is made up of 13 amino acids. This chain's CDR3 is CASSADWNTEDFF. The CDR3, as DNA: TGCGCCAGCAGCGCGGACTGGAACACTGAAGATTTCTTT.

The V and J genes are TRBV5-6 and TRBJ2-3; 9 nucleotides agree with TRBD1. The germline gives CDR1 SGHDT, CDR2 YYEEEE. There are 16 residues in the CDR3. V shed 0 bases, J shed 4 bases, and the junction held 6 bases outside the gene matches. CDR3 in DNA: TGTGCCAGCAGCTTGGACGGGACAGGGATCGCAGATACGCAGTATTTT. Residues: CASSLDGTGIADTQYF.

V and J are TRBV2 and TRBJ1-6, with TRBD1 matching 10 bases. CDR3 length: 13 amino acids. Per the germline V gene, CDR1 is SNHLY and CDR2 is FYNNEI. V was clipped by 6 bases and J by 10 bases; unmatched bases: 3. In DNA, the CDR3 is TGTGCCAGCAGGGACAGGGGGAACTCACCCCTCCACTTT. Its protein product is CASRDRGNSPLHF.

The chain recombines TRBV11-1 with TRBJ2-7; 8 bases match TRBD2. V shed 5 bases, J shed 5 bases, and the junction held 8 bases outside the gene matches. The germline gives CDR1 SGHAT, CDR2 FQDESV (reference sequence). CDR3 length equals 14 residues. DNA for the CDR3: TGTGCCAGCAGCCGGACGGGAGGGTTGGACGAGCAGTACTTC. Translating gives CASSRTGGLDEQYF.

This chain links TRBV9 with TRBJ1-3; possible D gene TRBD1, 5 bases. Germline V gives CDR1 SGDLS, CDR2 YYNGEE. The CDR3 has 14 amino acids. Trimming removed 4 bases at V and 0 bases at J, with 8 bases between. CDR3 region: CASSRGNSGNTIYF. The CDR3 DNA sequence: TGTGCCAGCAGCAGGGGAAACTCTGGAAACACCATATATTTT.

Details on this clone: A read error may account for a junction end that differs from germline. V and J are TRBV11-3 and TRBJ2-1; D may be TRBD2 (6 bases). The CDR3 is made up of 16 amino acids. Germline-derived CDR1 and CDR2 are SGHNT and YENEEA. The CDR3 DNA sequence: TGTGCCAGCAGCTTATTGGGGGAGGTCTCCGACAATGAGCAGTTCTTC. Protein product: CASSLLGEVSDNEQFF.

CDR3 in DNA: TGTGCCAGCAGTGAGGGAGGCGATGGGGCCAACGTCCTGACTTTC. Protein product: CASSEGGDGANVLTF. The chain couples TRBV25-1 to TRBJ2-6; tentative D call: TRBD2 (6 bases). The V and J ends lost 3 bases and 3 bases respectively, with 9 bases between them. Germline loops: CDR1 MGHDK, CDR2 SYGVNS. The CDR3 extends over 15 amino acids.

The J gene is TRBJ2-7, the V gene TRBV4-1; TRBD1 matches at 8 bases. The CDR3 has 15 residues. V trimming: 0 bases; J trimming: 2 bases; junction bases outside the gene matches: 3. Germline CDR1 MGHRA, CDR2 YSYEKL. The CDR3 reads CASSQDRQGTYEQYF. The CDR3 coding sequence is TGCGCCAGCAGCCAAGATCGACAGGGGACCTACGAGCAGTACTTC.

V usage is TRBV13 and J usage is TRBJ1-6; the match to TRBD1 covers 9 bases. The V gene end was trimmed by 5 bases and the J gene end by 2 bases; junction bases not matched to a gene: 4. Per the germline V gene, CDR1 is PRHDT and CDR2 is FYEKMQ (reference sequence). The CDR3 loop spans 16 amino acids. CDR3 in amino acids: CASSPGDRAYNSPLHF. The DNA of the CDR3 is TGTGCCAGCAGCCCAGGGGACAGGGCCTATAATTCACCCCTCCACTTT.

The chain couples TRBV18 to TRBJ1-2, with 8 bases fitting TRBD1. Germline CDR1 KGHSH, CDR2 LQKENI. There are 16 residues in the CDR3. J gave up 2 bases and V 8 bases, and 13 bases lay outside the gene matches. The CDR3 DNA follows: TGTGCCAGCGCACTACGAGGGACAGGAATCAACTATGGCTACACCTTC. Amino acids: CASALRGTGINYGYTF.

V is TRBV10-1 and J is TRBJ2-1; TRBD1 aligns across 7 bases. Germline-derived CDR1 and CDR2 are WNHNN and SYGVQD (reference sequence). V lost 6 bases to trimming and J lost 0 bases; unmatched junction nucleotides: 11. The CDR3 runs to 17 residues. CDR3 loop: CASRETGTDCSYNEQFF. The DNA for the CDR3 is TGCGCCAGCAGGGAAACCGGGACAGATTGCTCCTACAATGAGCAGTTCTTC.

The chain joins TRBV5-1 to TRBJ1-4; D gene ambiguous. The V end lost 0 bases, the J end lost 0 bases, and 3 bases lay between the germline ends. The germline V gene encodes CDR1 SGHRS and CDR2 YFSETQ. This CDR3 is built from 14 residues. The CDR3 sequence is CASSLAATNEKLFF. CDR3 DNA sequence: TGCGCCAGCAGCTTGGCTGCAACTAATGAAAAACTGTTTTTT. The full variable domain, rest sourced from reference TRBV5-1 and TRBJ1-4, is KAGVTQTPRYLIKTRGQQVTLSCSPISGHRSVSWYQQTPGQGLQFLFEYFSETQRNKGNFPGRFSGRQFSNSRSEMNVSTLELGDSALYLCASSLAATNEKLFFGSGTQLSVL.

The chain employs TRBV7-9 and TRBJ1-6, with D unclear. The CDR3 spans 14 residues. V was cut by 1 base and J by 6 bases, with 7 bases left in between. The germline gives CDR1 SEHNR, CDR2 FQNEAQ (reference sequence). CDR3 nucleotide sequence: TGTGCCAGCAGCTTAGTCCAGGCTAATTCACCCCTCCACTTT. Amino acids: CASSLVQANSPLHF.

The rearrangement joins TRBV25-1 to TRBJ2-3; a weak D match, TRBD1 (5 bases). Trimming pared 1 base from V and 0 bases from J, leaving 11 bases between. Germline V CDR1 and CDR2: MGHDK, SYGVNS. This CDR3 is 16 amino acids long. This chain's CDR3 is CASSESMAGSTDTQYF. The CDR3, as DNA: TGTGCCAGCAGTGAATCCATGGCAGGGAGCACAGATACGCAGTATTTT.

V usage is TRBV4-1 and J usage is TRBJ1-1, with unresolved D. From germline, CDR1 is MGHRA and CDR2 YSYEKL. Trimming removed 2 bases at V and 0 bases at J, with 13 bases between. The CDR3 loop spans 16 amino acids. The CDR3 coding sequence is TGCGCCAGCAGCCAAAGTTGGCGAGGTATGAACACTGAAGCTTTCTTT. It is translated as CASSQSWRGMNTEAFF.

A remark on this clone: A read error may account for a junction end that differs from germline. This specimen includes other DNA sequences encoding the same CDR3. The V and J genes are TRBV5-1 and TRBJ1-6, with D tentatively TRBD1 (5 bases). This CDR3 region has 15 residues. CDR1 is SGHRS, CDR2 YFSETQ, per germline. Written as DNA, the CDR3 is TGCGCCAGCAGCTTGTGGCAGGGAGGTAATTCACCCCTACACTTT. This translates into CASSLWQGGNSPLHF.

This chain joins TRBV6-5 and TRBJ2-3; 8 bases line up with TRBD1. The CDR3 runs to 16 residues. V dropped 4 bases and J dropped 0; count of bases not matched to a gene: 6. Germline CDR1 is MNHEY and CDR2 is SVGAGI. This CDR3 is CASSSHDRGSTDTQYF. The CDR3 DNA sequence: TGTGCCAGCAGTTCCCACGACAGGGGTAGCACAGATACGCAGTATTTT.

The V call is TRBV15, the J call TRBJ1-5; D perhaps matches TRBD1 (5 bases). V lost 3 bases and J lost 5, with 11 bases in between. Germline lookup yields CDR1 LNHNV and CDR2 YYDKDF (reference sequence). This CDR3 is built from 14 residues. The CDR3 DNA reads as TGTGCCACCAGCAGCCGACAGTGGGATCAGCCCCAGCATTTT. This sequence encodes CATSSRQWDQPQHF.

V usage is TRBV30 and J usage is TRBJ1-1, with 7 nucleotides matching TRBD1. Trimming took 0 bases from V and 4 from J; bases not matched to a gene: 2. The CDR3 sequence is 13 residues long. The germline V gene encodes CDR1 GTSNPN and CDR2 SVGIG (reference sequence). CDR3 DNA: TGTGCCTGGAGTGTTGCAGGGGGCACTGAAGCTTTCTTT. Amino acid sequence: CAWSVAGGTEAFF.

The chain employs TRBV30 and TRBJ1-5; D gene uncertain. There are 13 residues in the CDR3. Trimming removed 0 bases from V and 5 bases from J, with 8 bases in between. Germline V gene lookup returns CDR1 GTSNPN and CDR2 SVGIG (reference sequence). The CDR3: CAWSVGSHQPQHF. CDR3 DNA sequence: TGTGCCTGGAGTGTCGGTTCCCATCAGCCCCAGCATTTT.

The V call is TRBV27, the J call TRBJ1-2; 7 bases fit TRBD1. Per the germline V gene, CDR1 is MNHEY and CDR2 is SMNVEV (reference sequence). The CDR3 runs to 18 residues. V dropped 7 bases and J dropped 0; count of bases not matched to a gene: 17. Written as DNA, the CDR3 is TGTGCCAGCAACCCTACCCCTCCGGGACAGTACGCTAACTATGGCTACACCTTC. This translates into CASNPTPPGQYANYGYTF.